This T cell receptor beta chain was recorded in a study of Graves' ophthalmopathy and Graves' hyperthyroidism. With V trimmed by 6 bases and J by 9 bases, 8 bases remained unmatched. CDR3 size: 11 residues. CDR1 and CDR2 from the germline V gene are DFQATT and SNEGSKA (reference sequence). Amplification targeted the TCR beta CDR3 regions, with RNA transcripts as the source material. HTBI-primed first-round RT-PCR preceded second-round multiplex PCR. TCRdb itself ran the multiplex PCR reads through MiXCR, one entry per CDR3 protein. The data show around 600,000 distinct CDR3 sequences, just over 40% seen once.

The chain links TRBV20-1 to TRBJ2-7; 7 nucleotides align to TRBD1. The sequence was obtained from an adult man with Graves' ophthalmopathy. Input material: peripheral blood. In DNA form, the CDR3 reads TGCAGTGCCCCGGGGCAGGGGGTGCAGTACTTC. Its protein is CSAPGQGVQYF.